This TCR beta chain was sequenced for a study of long-term antiretroviral therapy in people with HIV. Trimming pared 4 bases from V and 6 bases from J, leaving 16 bases between. The germline V gene encodes CDR1 SGHRS and CDR2 YFSETQ. The CDR3 consists of 15 residues. Sequencing used immunoSEQ v3.0 at survey level. Libraries were prepared by immunoSEQ multiplex PCR; TCRdb keeps only in-frame clonotypes and omits some of them. The sample lists about 14,000 clones, about three quarters occurring once. This clonotype was sampled from a man in his forties with HIV. Here the sequenced sample was unsorted PBMCs, taken 1.3 years before starting antiretroviral therapy. The chain links TRBV5-1 to TRBJ1-4, with D possibly TRBD1 on 6 matching bases. The chain's CDR3 is CASSPGWGPDEKLFF. CDR3 bases: TGCGCCAGCAGCCCCGGGTGGGGGCCAGATGAAAAACTGTTTTTT.